Below, 31 T cell receptor beta chains from the same sample are listed, as sequenced in a study of technical replicates of blood from a few donors. The repertoire was sequenced with immunoSEQ multiplex PCR; TCRdb's copy has only in-frame clones and lacks some. The sample has approximately 68,000 clones, 95% to 97% seen once. The sequenced sample consisted of T cells isolated from PBMCs. Receptors originate from a human donor in good health.

This chain connects TRBV4-2 to TRBJ1-2; D not certain. The CDR3 has 15 amino acids. The germline V and J ends were trimmed by 0 bases and 2 bases, with 10 bases remaining between them. Germline V gene sequence: CDR1 LGHNA, CDR2 YNFKEQ. The CDR3 nucleotides are TGTGCCAGCAGCCAAGATTACGGGGAAAACTATGGCTACACCTTC. This sequence encodes CASSQDYGENYGYTF.

The chain links TRBV14 to TRBJ2-7, with 15 bases lining up with TRBD2. The germline V gene has CDR1 SGHDN and CDR2 FVKESK. This CDR3 has 18 amino acids. V was pared by 6 bases and J by 3 bases, with 12 bases of the junction left unmatched. The CDR3 DNA reads TGTGCCAGCAGTTCGGAAGGACTAGCGGGAGGGCCCGACTACGAGCAGTACTTC. Protein: CASSSEGLAGGPDYEQYF.

The chain couples TRBV11-2 to TRBJ1-2; 7 bases map to TRBD1. Germline CDR1 SGHAT, CDR2 FQNNGV. This CDR3 is built from 13 residues. V dropped 5 bases and J dropped 6; count of bases not matched to a gene: 6. The CDR3 loop reads CASSVLQGDGYTF. Written as DNA, the CDR3 is TGTGCCAGCAGCGTACTGCAGGGGGATGGCTACACCTTC. Full variable domain (missing parts from reference TRBV11-2 and TRBJ1-2): EAGVAQSPRYKIIEKRQSVAFWCNPISGHATLYWYQQILGQGPKLLIQFQNNGVVDDSQLPKDRFSAERLKGVDSTLKIQPAKLEDSAVYLCASSVLQGDGYTFGSGTRLTVV.

The chain couples TRBV5-4 to TRBJ2-3, with 7 bases identical to TRBD1. The CDR3 is 13 residues long. The V gene end was trimmed by 2 bases and the J gene end by 4 bases; junction bases not matched to a gene: 1. CDR1 and CDR2 from the germline V gene are SGHNT and YYREEE (reference sequence). In DNA form, the CDR3 reads TGTGCCAGCAGCTTCACAGGGGCAGATACGCAGTATTTT. Its translation is CASSFTGADTQYF.

This chain joins TRBV28 and TRBJ2-7; weak D call: TRBD1 (5 bases). The germline gives CDR1 MDHEN, CDR2 SYDVKM. The CDR3 contains 15 residues. Trimming took 2 bases from V and 0 from J, leaving 11 bases between them. CDR3 in amino acids: CASSLQDTASYEQYF. The CDR3 region has the DNA TGTGCCAGCAGTTTACAGGACACAGCCTCCTACGAGCAGTACTTC.

The chain links TRBV4-3 to TRBJ2-5; the match to TRBD1 covers 10 bases. V lost 4 bases, J lost 5 bases, and 7 bases stayed unmatched. Per the germline V gene, CDR1 is LGHNA and CDR2 is YSLEER. The CDR3 is made up of 15 amino acids. This CDR3 is CASSLGQGVFETQYF. DNA for the CDR3: TGCGCCAGCAGCCTCGGACAGGGGGTTTTCGAGACCCAGTACTTC.

This chain connects TRBV5-1 to TRBJ2-3; tentatively, D is TRBD1 (5 bases). Germline V CDR1 and CDR2: SGHRS, YFSETQ. CDR3 size: 17 residues. The germline V and J ends were trimmed by 1 base and 5 bases, with 20 bases remaining between them. This CDR3 is CASSLSYGPTQGDTQYF. CDR3 sequence (DNA): TGCGCCAGCAGCTTGAGTTATGGACCTACGCAGGGAGATACGCAGTATTTT.

This clone has just one count. The chain carries TRBV7-2 and TRBJ1-2; 7 bases align to TRBD1. The length of the CDR3 is 17 residues. The J segment lost 0 bases and the V segment lost 5 bases, leaving 12 bases of the junction unmatched. CDR1 SGHTA and CDR2 FQGNSA come from the germline V gene. CDR3 bases: TGTGCCAGCAGCCAGGACAGGCCCTTCCCGCCTAACTATGGCTACACCTTC. Encoded protein: CASSQDRPFPPNYGYTF. Full variable domain (outside the CDR3, taken from reference TRBV7-2 and TRBJ1-2): GAGVSQSPSNKVTEKGKDVELRCDPISGHTALYWYRQSLGQGLEFLIYFQGNSAPDKSGLPSDRFSAERTGGSVSTLTIQRTQQEDSAVYLCASSQDRPFPPNYGYTFGSGTRLTVV.

The CDR3 protein is CASSSGTSGSIEETQYF. In nucleotides, the CDR3 is TGTGCCAGCAGCTCCGGGACTAGCGGGAGTATCGAGGAGACCCAGTACTTC. V gene TRBV7-3 combines with J gene TRBJ2-5, with TRBD2 identical over 14 bases. V dropped 4 bases and J dropped 5; count of bases not matched to a gene: 9. CDR3 size: 17 residues. Germline V gene lookup returns CDR1 SGHTA and CDR2 FQGTGA.

The chain couples TRBV28 to TRBJ1-1, with TRBD1 matching over 10 bases. V lost 8 bases, J lost 1 base, and 13 bases stayed unmatched. This CDR3 has 17 residues. From germline, CDR1 is MDHEN and CDR2 SYDVKM. CDR3 DNA: TGTGCCAGCGCCGGGACAGGGGATTTATTGGGGAACACTGAAGCTTTCTTT. Residues: CASAGTGDLLGNTEAFF.

This chain uses TRBV6-6 with TRBJ2-7, with D tentatively TRBD2 (5 bases). Trimming pared 4 bases from V and 3 bases from J, leaving 10 bases between. The CDR3 has 13 residues. Looked up from germline, CDR1 is MNHNY and CDR2 is SVGAGI (reference sequence). The CDR3 loop is CASSSSGNYEQYF. CDR3 DNA sequence: TGTGCCAGCAGTTCAAGCGGAAACTACGAGCAGTACTTC.

CDR3 amino acids: CASSAQGLALDEQYF. As DNA, the CDR3 is TGTGCCAGCAGCGCCCAAGGACTAGCTCTCGACGAGCAGTACTTC. This chain uses TRBV7-9 with TRBJ2-7; TRBD2 aligns across 8 bases. This CDR3 is 15 amino acids long. V dropped 5 bases and J dropped 5; count of bases not matched to a gene: 11. Germline CDR1 SEHNR, CDR2 FQNEAQ (reference sequence).

The rearrangement uses TRBV27 and TRBJ2-7; 10 nucleotides align to TRBD1. V dropped 5 bases and J dropped 2; count of bases not matched to a gene: 6. The germline CDR1 and CDR2 sequences are MNHEY and SMNVEV (reference sequence). The CDR3 loop spans 15 amino acids. The CDR3 DNA follows: TGTGCCAGCAGTGTAACCGGGACAGGGGCCTACGAGCAGTACTTC. Protein: CASSVTGTGAYEQYF.

V usage is TRBV5-4 and J usage is TRBJ2-6; no clear D gene. Germline CDR1 SGHNT, CDR2 YYREEE (reference sequence). This CDR3 is built from 12 residues. The germline V and J ends were trimmed by 2 bases and 11 bases, with 8 bases remaining between them. CDR3 nucleotide sequence: TGTGCCAGCAGCTTAGACTTGGACGTCCTGACTTTC. Translating gives CASSLDLDVLTF.

The sample holds a few counts of this clone. The chain couples TRBV6-4 to TRBJ2-6, with 9 bases identical to TRBD2. The germline V gene encodes CDR1 MRHNA and CDR2 SNTAGT. Trimming at V came to 0 bases and at J to 2 bases, leaving 2 bases not matched to a gene. The CDR3 runs 17 residues. The CDR3 coding sequence is TGTGCCAGCAGTGACTCGTCTAGCGGGACTGGGGCCAACGTCCTGACTTTC. It encodes CASSDSSSGTGANVLTF.

The J gene is TRBJ1-1, the V gene TRBV7-9; no clear D. The CDR3 sequence is 14 residues long. CDR1 SEHNR and CDR2 FQNEAQ come from the germline V gene (reference sequence). V was clipped by 1 base and J by 0 bases, with 6 bases between them. Here the CDR3 reads CASSLGALNTEAFF. The CDR3 DNA is TGTGCCAGCAGCTTAGGGGCCCTGAACACTGAAGCTTTCTTT.

The table lists this clone with a count of one. The chain couples TRBV28 to TRBJ1-4; TRBD1 agrees at 7 bases. Germline-derived CDR1 and CDR2 are MDHEN and SYDVKM. The trim removed 1 base at V and 6 bases at J, leaving 5 bases unmatched. The length of the CDR3 is 15 residues. CDR3 region: CASSLYRGSYEKLFF. DNA of the CDR3: TGTGCCAGCAGTTTATACAGGGGTTCGTATGAAAAACTGTTTTTT.

This chain links TRBV5-6 with TRBJ2-7; tentatively, D is TRBD1 (6 bases). V gave up 0 bases and J gave up 7 bases, with 14 bases separating them. The CDR3 loop spans 14 amino acids. Germline V lookup: CDR1 SGHDT, CDR2 YYEEEE. As DNA, the CDR3 is TGTGCCAGCAGCTTGGAGGACAGTGTCCGGGAGCAGTACTTC. Translating gives CASSLEDSVREQYF. The full variable domain, completed using reference TRBV5-6 and TRBJ2-7, is DAGVTQSPTHLIKTRGQQVTLRCSPKSGHDTVSWYQQALGQGPQFIFQYYEEEERQRGNFPDRFSGHQFPNYSSELNVNALLLGDSALYLCASSLEDSVREQYFGPGTRLTVT.

V gene TRBV4-2 combines with J gene TRBJ2-5, with 10 nucleotides matching TRBD2. V gave up 3 bases and J gave up 2 bases; unmatched junction bases: 9. Germline-derived CDR1 and CDR2 are LGHNA and YNFKEQ. The CDR3 covers 17 residues. The CDR3 DNA is TGTGCCAGCAGCCAGGCACCGGGACTAGCGCCTCAAGAGACCCAGTACTTC. Translation gives CASSQAPGLAPQETQYF.

The chain has TRBV28 and TRBJ2-7, with D tentatively TRBD2 (5 bases). Germline loops: CDR1 MDHEN, CDR2 SYDVKM. Trimming took 7 bases from V and 3 from J, leaving 7 bases between them. The CDR3 contains 11 residues. This CDR3 reads CASNGNYEQYF. Written as DNA, the CDR3 is TGTGCCAGCAACGGGAACTACGAGCAGTACTTC. Supplemented by reference TRBV28 and TRBJ2-7, the full variable domain reads DVKVTQSSRYLVKRTGEKVFLECVQDMDHENMFWYRQDPGLGLRLIYFSYDVKMKEKGDIPEGYSVSREKKERFSLILESASTNQTSMYLCASNGNYEQYFGPGTRLTVT.

J is TRBJ1-4 and V is TRBV7-8; 7 bases align to TRBD1. With 4 bases clipped from V and 3 bases from J, the junction kept 5 bases outside the gene matches. The length of the CDR3 is 15 residues. CDR1 is SGHVS and CDR2 is FQNEAQ in the germline V gene. This CDR3 reads CASSSRQGPNEKLFF. The CDR3 nucleotides are TGTGCCAGCAGCTCCCGACAGGGACCTAATGAAAAACTGTTTTTT.

This sequence joins TRBV27 and TRBJ2-5; TRBD2 agrees at 11 bases. With 5 bases clipped from V and 4 bases from J, the junction kept 6 bases outside the gene matches. The CDR3 runs 15 residues. Germline-derived CDR1 and CDR2 are MNHEY and SMNVEV (reference sequence). The CDR3 bases are TGTGCCAGCAGTATCACTAGCGGGAGCCCAGAGACCCAGTACTTC. It yields the protein CASSITSGSPETQYF.

This chain links TRBV7-3 with TRBJ2-1; perhaps TRBD2 as D (5 bases). V gave up 0 bases and J gave up 8 bases, with 14 bases separating them. Germline V gene data show CDR1 as SGHTA and CDR2 as FQGTGA. The CDR3 is made up of 15 amino acids. CDR3 protein: CASSLTGSRFHEQFF. The CDR3 DNA is TGTGCCAGCAGCTTAACGGGGAGCAGGTTCCATGAGCAGTTCTTC.

The rearrangement joins TRBV19 to TRBJ2-1, with 9 positions matching TRBD2. Trimming took 3 bases from V and 7 from J; bases not matched to a gene: 10. Germline V CDR1 and CDR2: LNHDA, SQIVND (reference sequence). The CDR3 consists of 16 residues. In DNA form, the CDR3 reads TGTGCCAGTAGTATTGCCCCCACAGCGGGAGGAAATGAGCAGTTCTTC. It codes for CASSIAPTAGGNEQFF.

V is TRBV28 and J is TRBJ2-2; TRBD2 agrees at 9 bases. V trimming: 5 bases; J trimming: 5 bases; junction bases outside the gene matches: 3. Germline loops: CDR1 MDHEN, CDR2 SYDVKM. The CDR3 has 14 amino acids. The DNA of the CDR3 is TGTGCCAGCAGTCCTAGCGGGATAACCGGGGAGCTGTTTTTT. Amino acids: CASSPSGITGELFF.

The chain's CDR3 is CASSQTGGVDTQYF. In nucleotides, the CDR3 is TGTGCCAGCAGCCAGACAGGGGGCGTAGATACGCAGTATTTT. The chain couples TRBV11-2 to TRBJ2-3; 10 bases line up with TRBD1. With 5 bases clipped from V and 5 bases from J, the junction kept 4 bases outside the gene matches. The CDR3 loop spans 14 amino acids. Germline V CDR1 and CDR2: SGHAT, FQNNGV.

J is TRBJ1-1 and V is TRBV11-1; D might be TRBD1 (5 bases). This CDR3 comprises 16 residues. V was pared by 5 bases and J by 1 base, with 17 bases between. CDR1 and CDR2 (germline): SGHAT, FQDESV (reference sequence). This CDR3 is CASSPIGRGTNTEAFF. The CDR3 DNA follows: TGTGCCAGCAGCCCCATCGGTCGGGGGACGAACACTGAAGCTTTCTTT. The entire variable domain, with the rest obtained from reference TRBV11-1 and TRBJ1-1, is as follows: EAEVAQSPRYKITEKSQAVAFWCDPISGHATLYWYRQILGQGPELLVQFQDESVVDDSQLPKDRFSAERLKGVDSTLKIQPAELGDSAMYLCASSPIGRGTNTEAFFGQGTRLTVV.

The chain is built from TRBV30 and TRBJ2-1; 8 bases are shared with TRBD1. The V gene's germline CDR1 is GTSNPN and CDR2 SVGIG (reference sequence). The CDR3 consists of 14 residues. The trim removed 4 bases at V and 7 bases at J, leaving 9 bases unmatched. CDR3 sequence: CAWTPGTGLNEQFF. The CDR3 nucleotides are TGTGCCTGGACCCCCGGGACAGGATTAAATGAGCAGTTCTTC.

In this sample, this clone turned up once. The rearrangement links TRBV11-2 to TRBJ2-7, with a tentative D call TRBD2 (7 bases). Trimming pared 4 bases from V and 0 bases from J, leaving 10 bases between. The CDR3 totals 14 residues. Germline V gene data show CDR1 as SGHAT and CDR2 as FQNNGV. CDR3 bases: TGTGCCAGCAGCTGGGGGGGCTACTCCTACGAGCAGTACTTC. Translating gives CASSWGGYSYEQYF.

The chain recombines TRBV7-9 with TRBJ2-3; no firm D call. Per the germline V gene, CDR1 is SEHNR and CDR2 is FQNEAQ (reference sequence). The V end was cut by 2 bases, the J end by 2 bases, with 8 bases between. The CDR3 length is 14 residues. The CDR3: CASSLPGLTDTQYF. Here the CDR3 DNA reads TGTGCCAGCAGCTTACCGGGTCTCACAGATACGCAGTATTTT.

V gene TRBV5-4 combines with J gene TRBJ2-1; D uncertain. This CDR3 has 13 residues. Trimming cost V 2 bases and J 7 bases, with 10 bases left between them. The germline V gene encodes CDR1 SGHNT and CDR2 YYREEE (reference sequence). This chain's CDR3 is CASSFSTGNEQFF. The DNA of the CDR3 is TGTGCCAGCAGCTTTAGCACTGGGAATGAGCAGTTCTTC.